A selection of T cell receptor beta chains follows, all from one sample in a study of beta chain features in type 1 diabetes. Generated by immunoSEQ multiplex PCR, the TCRdb table keeps only in-frame clones and is missing some. The sample carries 200,000 to 300,000 clones, 20% recorded once. Sequencing was done on a sample of naive CD4+ T cells from blood. The receptors derive from a woman in her 40s with type 1 diabetes. The CDR3 runs from the conserved cysteine through the conserved F or W. A D gene is named only where the DNA matches it firmly. Size is omitted from some rows. Given values are once, few, many or a class for expanded clones.

CDR3 DNA,CDR3 protein,D gene,J gene,V gene,clone size
TGTGCCAGCAGTCTTAGGGGAAATGGCTACACCTTC,CASSLRGNGYTF,NA,TRBJ1-2,TRBV28,NA
TGCGCCAGCAGCCAAGAACGGGGGTCCTACGAGCAGTACTTC,CASSQERGSYEQYF,NA,TRBJ2-7,TRBV4-3,NA
TGTGCCAGCAGCCCCGAAGGACAGGGCAGCTACAATGAGCAGTTCTTC,CASSPEGQGSYNEQFF,TRBD1,TRBJ2-1,TRBV9,NA
TGTGCCAGCAGTTCCGGGGGACTTCCGCAGGAAGATACGCAGTATTTT,CASSSGGLPQEDTQYF,NA,TRBJ2-3,TRBV28,NA
TGCAGCGGCCTCGGACACCGGAAAATGAATGAGCAGTTCTTC,CSGLGHRKMNEQFF,NA,TRBJ2-1,TRBV29-1,few
TGTGCCAGCTCGACAGGGAGGTACGAGCAGTACTTC,CASSTGRYEQYF,NA,TRBJ2-7,TRBV28,few
TGTGCCAGCAGCCAGACAGGGTCTGGCATTCAGGGCTACACCTTC,CASSQTGSGIQGYTF,TRBD1,TRBJ1-2,TRBV7-9,NA
TGCGCCAGCAGCCCGAGGGTCACCGGCATGGGGAATGAGCAGTTCTTC,CASSPRVTGMGNEQFF,NA,TRBJ2-1,TRBV5-1,NA
TGTGCCAGCAGTTTCTCGACAGGGTCCAAAAACATTCAGTACTTC,CASSFSTGSKNIQYF,TRBD1,TRBJ2-4,TRBV6-6,few
TGTGCCAGCAGCGAACCTTCGGGGTTCCAGCCCCAGCATTTT,CASSEPSGFQPQHF,NA,TRBJ1-5,TRBV6-6,few
TGTGCCAGCAGTTTCTCGGGGACAGATACGCAGTATTTT,CASSFSGTDTQYF,NA,TRBJ2-3,TRBV27,few
TGCAGCGTTGAAGTAGAGCCCTCTGGGGCCAACGTCCTGACTTTC,CSVEVEPSGANVLTF,NA,TRBJ2-6,TRBV29-1,NA
TGCAGCGTTGAAAAGGCAGGGTCGAGGACCGGGGAGCTGTTTTTT,CSVEKAGSRTGELFF,NA,TRBJ2-2,TRBV29-1,few
TGTGCCAGCAGTTTTCATCAACTAGCGGGGATCACAGATACGCAGTATTTT,CASSFHQLAGITDTQYF,TRBD2,TRBJ2-3,TRBV27,NA
TGCGCCAGCAGCTCCTCTCCTAACAGGGCCCGCTATGGCTACACCTTC,CASSSSPNRARYGYTF,NA,TRBJ1-2,TRBV5-1,NA
TGTGCCAGCAGCCCGACAGGGGATAATTCACCCCTCCACTTT,CASSPTGDNSPLHF,TRBD1,TRBJ1-6,TRBV2,few
TGTGCCAGCAGACTTTGGACTAGCGGATCCGGGGAGCTGTTTTTT,CASRLWTSGSGELFF,TRBD2,TRBJ2-2,TRBV27,NA
TGCGCCAGCAGCCAAGATCTAGCGGGACGGGGGGAGACCCAGTACTTC,CASSQDLAGRGETQYF,TRBD2,TRBJ2-5,TRBV4-3,NA
TGTGCCAGCAGCTTAGCCATCGGGACTAGATACCACGAGCAGTACTTC,CASSLAIGTRYHEQYF,TRBD2,TRBJ2-7,TRBV7-2,few
TGTGCCAGCAGCCGTGCAGAAGGGAGGGAGACCCAGTACTTC,CASSRAEGRETQYF,NA,TRBJ2-5,TRBV7-9,NA
TGTGCCAGCAGTTACGGAGCGGTTTACCAAGAGACCCAGTACTTC,CASSYGAVYQETQYF,NA,TRBJ2-5,TRBV6-6,once